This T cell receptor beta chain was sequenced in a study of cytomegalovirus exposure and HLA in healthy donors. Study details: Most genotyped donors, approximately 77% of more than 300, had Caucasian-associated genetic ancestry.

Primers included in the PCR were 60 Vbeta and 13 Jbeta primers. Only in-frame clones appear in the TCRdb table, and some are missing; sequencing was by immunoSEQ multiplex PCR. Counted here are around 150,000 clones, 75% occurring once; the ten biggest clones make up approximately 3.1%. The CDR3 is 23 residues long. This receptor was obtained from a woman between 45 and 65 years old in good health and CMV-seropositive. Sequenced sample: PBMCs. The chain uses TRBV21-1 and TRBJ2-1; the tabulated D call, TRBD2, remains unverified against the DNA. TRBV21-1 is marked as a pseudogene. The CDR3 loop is CASSKILLDVGSEKATKINEQFF. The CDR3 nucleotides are TGTGCCAGCAGCAAAATTCTTTTGGATGTAGGGAGCGAGAAAGCCACTAAAATCAATGAGCAGTTCTTC.